Listed here is a single T cell receptor (beta chain). Its antigen is unknown. V trimming: 5 bases; J trimming: 2 bases; junction bases outside the gene matches: 5. Germline values: CDR1 SNHLY, CDR2 FYNNEI. The CDR3 consists of 15 residues. The sample is drawn from a study of CD8 T cells in Susac syndrome. For the study at large: When their blood was taken, patients with Susac syndrome were therapy-naive, taking corticosteroids, or taking intravenous immunoglobulin alone.

Study-level results: The CD4+ T cell repertoires from Susac syndrome exhibited no clonal expansion.

With random hexamers, 0.5 to 1 ug RNA was reverse transcribed. Using its own MiXCR run on the immunoSEQ multiplex PCR reads, TCRdb lists one record per CDR3 protein. The repertoire holds around 170,000 distinct CDR3 sequences, with 94% as singletons. Blood CD8+ and CD4+ T cells underwent high-throughput TCR beta sequencing. Sequencing used CD4+ T cells from PBMCs. The chain joins TRBV2 to TRBJ2-3; TRBD2 aligns across 9 bases. The receptor comes from a human donor with Susac syndrome. CDR3 sequence (DNA): TGTGCCAGCAGTATTAGCGGGGGCTCCACAGATACGCAGTATTTT. This translates into CASSISGGSTDTQYF.